The 18 T cell receptor beta chains below come from one sample, sequenced in a study of cytomegalovirus exposure and HLA in healthy donors (dated by TCRdb to the late 2010s). The library was produced with the immunoSEQ multiplex PCR assay. For the multiplex PCR, a mixture combining 60 forward primers for TCR Vbeta segments and 13 reverse primers for TCR Jbeta segments was used. TCRdb re-hosts the immuneACCESS table, in-frame sequences only. Its copies lack some clones; in the studies checked, an unresolved V gene accounts for under half of them, and the cause for the rest is not known. Recorded for this sample are around 110,000 clones; 79% of them occurred a single time. Around 3% of the sample lies in the top ten. Sequencing input: PBMCs. The source is a woman between 18 and 30 years old in good health and CMV-seropositive.

The rearrangement uses TRBV28 and TRBJ2-6, with D unresolved. Per the germline V gene, CDR1 is MDHEN and CDR2 is SYDVKM. The length of the CDR3 is 13 residues. Trimming shortened V by 7 bases and J by 4 bases, and 8 bases separated the two germline ends. CDR3 DNA: TGTGCCAGCAACTTGTCGGGGGCCAACGTCCTGACTTTC. Amino acid sequence: CASNLSGANVLTF.

The table lists this clone with a count of one. The chain joins TRBV18 to TRBJ1-1; 7 bases line up with TRBD1. V was clipped by 2 bases and J by 7 bases; unmatched bases: 16. Germline values: CDR1 KGHSH, CDR2 LQKENI. The CDR3 contains 17 residues. The CDR3 nucleotides read TGTGCCAGCTCACCAGTACCCCTTAAGGGGACAGCCTTTGAAGCTTTCTTT. Its translation is CASSPVPLKGTAFEAFF.

V is TRBV9 and J is TRBJ2-7; 10 bases align to TRBD2. J was trimmed by 3 bases and V by 0 bases; bases with no gene match: 3. Germline lookup yields CDR1 SGDLS and CDR2 YYNGEE. CDR3 length: 15 residues. The CDR3 nucleotides are TGTGCCAGCAGCGTAGTCGCTAGCGGGGGCTACGAGCAGTACTTC. Its translation is CASSVVASGGYEQYF.

This chain's CDR3 is CASSRTGEGYEQYF. The CDR3 DNA follows: TGTGCCAGTAGTAGGACAGGGGAAGGCTACGAGCAGTACTTC. The chain couples TRBV19 to TRBJ2-5; 9 bases map to TRBD1. The DNA end lines up better with TRBJ2-7; the J call may be wrong. The CDR3 length is 14 residues. Germline-derived CDR1 and CDR2 are LNHDA and SQIVND (reference sequence).

The DNA for the CDR3 is TGTGCCAGCAGCTCCGCGTTCCTAATCGAGCAGTACTTC. It codes for CASSSAFLIEQYF. The chain combines TRBV7-9 with TRBJ2-7, with D unresolved. The CDR3 length is 13 residues. With 4 bases removed from V and 6 bases from J, the gap between germline ends came to 13 bases. Germline loops: CDR1 SEHNR, CDR2 FQNEAQ (reference sequence).

The chain is built from TRBV5-1 and TRBJ2-2; 8 nucleotides line up with TRBD2. There are 16 residues in the CDR3. CDR1 is SGHRS, CDR2 YFSETQ, per germline. After removal of 2 bases from V and 1 base from J, the junction contained 4 bases not matched to a gene. The CDR3 loop is CASSFIGRENTGELFF. The CDR3 DNA sequence: TGCGCCAGCAGCTTTATCGGGAGGGAGAACACCGGGGAGCTGTTTTTT.

The chain has TRBV4-1 and TRBJ2-5; no reliable D call. CDR1 is MGHRA and CDR2 is YSYEKL in the germline V gene. CDR3 length: 15 amino acids. Trimming cost V 3 bases and J 1 base, with 12 bases left between them. The CDR3 reads CASSQAQRPQETQYF. The CDR3 DNA follows: TGCGCCAGCAGCCAGGCACAGAGACCCCAAGAGACCCAGTACTTC.

This clone was seen only once. The rearrangement links TRBV7-3 to TRBJ2-3; D is ambiguous. The CDR3 runs 13 residues. CDR1 SGHTA and CDR2 FQGTGA come from the germline V gene. V was pared by 2 bases and J by 2 bases, with 5 bases between. The CDR3: CASSLLVTDTQYF. CDR3 DNA sequence: TGTGCCAGCAGCTTACTAGTCACAGATACGCAGTATTTT.

The chain uses TRBV7-6 and TRBJ2-2, with a possible D match to TRBD2 (6 bases). CDR3 size: 15 residues. V was clipped by 5 bases and J by 7 bases, with 17 bases between them. Germline CDR1 is SGHVS and CDR2 is FNYEAQ. CDR3 residues: CASSPSTRGSGELFF. CDR3 nucleotide sequence: TGTGCCAGCAGCCCTAGCACGCGGGGAAGCGGGGAGCTGTTTTTT.

The CDR3 bases are TGTGCCAGCGACAGTCCTTACTACGAGCAGTACTTC. Encoded protein: CASDSPYYEQYF. The chain recombines TRBV2 with TRBJ2-7; perhaps TRBD1 as D (5 bases). The V gene lost 8 bases and the J gene lost 3 bases, with 11 bases spanning the gap. The CDR3 is 12 residues long. Germline CDR1 SNHLY, CDR2 FYNNEI.

This CDR3 reads CASSYSRGAEAFF. CDR3 DNA sequence: TGTGCCAGCAGCTATAGTAGGGGCGCTGAAGCTTTCTTT. The chain has TRBV7-3 and TRBJ1-1; tentative D call: TRBD1 (5 bases). With 4 bases removed from V and 6 bases from J, the gap between germline ends came to 12 bases. Germline CDR1 reads SGHTA; CDR2 reads FQGTGA. The CDR3 runs to 13 residues.

This rearrangement joins TRBV9 to TRBJ2-3, with 7 nucleotides matching TRBD2. The germline V gene has CDR1 SGDLS and CDR2 YYNGEE. CDR3 length equals 15 residues. V was pared by 2 bases and J by 8 bases, with 11 bases of the junction left unmatched. CDR3: CASSVNRYGRSTQYF. For the CDR3, the DNA is TGTGCCAGCAGCGTTAATAGGTACGGGAGGAGTACGCAGTATTTT.

The rearrangement uses TRBV4-2 and TRBJ2-6; TRBD1 is a possible D gene (6 bases). CDR1 is LGHNA and CDR2 is YNFKEQ in the germline V gene. Trimming left V 3 bases short and J 0 bases short, with 12 bases between. There are 17 residues in the CDR3. CDR3 region: CASSQGTQSSGANVLTF. The CDR3 DNA sequence: TGTGCCAGCAGCCAGGGGACACAGAGCTCTGGGGCCAACGTCCTGACTTTC.

The J gene is TRBJ2-1, the V gene TRBV27; 7 positions agree with TRBD2. The CDR3 length is 14 residues. Trimming removed 7 bases from V and 2 bases from J; junction bases left unmatched: 5. The germline CDR1 and CDR2 sequences are MNHEY and SMNVEV (reference sequence). CDR3 residues: CASNLGGAYNEQFF. CDR3 nucleotides: TGTGCCAGCAATTTGGGAGGGGCCTACAATGAGCAGTTCTTC.

V gene TRBV6-5 combines with J gene TRBJ2-1, with D maybe TRBD2 (7 bases). The CDR3 spans 14 residues. The V gene lost 7 bases and the J gene lost 6 bases, with 16 bases spanning the gap. CDR1 is MNHEY, CDR2 SVGAGI, per germline. For the CDR3, the DNA is TGTGCCAGCACCCCCTGGGGGGGCGGCAATGAGCAGTTCTTC. Its protein product is CASTPWGGGNEQFF.

This rearrangement joins TRBV18 to TRBJ2-7; D possibly corresponds to TRBD2 (5 bases). Between the trimmed V and J ends, which lost 3 bases and 2 bases, there was a span of 11 bases. Germline V lookup: CDR1 KGHSH, CDR2 LQKENI. CDR3 length: 14 residues. The chain's CDR3 is CASSPRTGTYEQYF. The CDR3 coding sequence is TGTGCCAGCTCACCGCGGACGGGGACCTACGAGCAGTACTTC.

The chain links TRBV10-2 to TRBJ1-1, with a possible D match to TRBD1 (5 bases). This CDR3 comprises 15 residues. The ends were cut back, 3 bases at V and 0 bases at J, with 11 bases in the middle. Per germline, CDR1 WSHSY and CDR2 SAAADI. The CDR3 DNA is TGCGCCAGCAGTGATGAGGGGAGGGTGAACACTGAAGCTTTCTTT. This sequence encodes CASSDEGRVNTEAFF.

The chain couples TRBV6-5 to TRBJ2-7, with a possible D match to TRBD1 (6 bases). This CDR3 is 14 amino acids long. Trimming stripped 6 bases from V and 4 bases from J, with 16 bases between. Germline CDR1 reads MNHEY; CDR2 reads SVGAGI. CDR3 sequence: CASSDRDNQYEQYF. In nucleotides, the CDR3 is TGTGCCAGCAGCGACCGGGACAACCAGTACGAGCAGTACTTC.